The next 19 T cell receptor beta chains were all read from a single sample in a study of CD8 T cells in ankylosing spondylitis. MiXCR, run by TCRdb on the 5' RACE reads, gives a single entry per CDR3 protein. The profile covers 50,000 to 65,000 distinct CDR3 sequences, with 6.5% to 8% appearing a single time and around 8.5% taken by the ten largest. The sequencing input was blood, either unsorted or a sorted T cell fraction (not recorded which). The receptors shown here come from a female donor with ankylosing spondylitis or in good health (not recorded which).

This clonotype was observed many times. The chain couples TRBV20-1 to TRBJ1-1; 8 positions agree with TRBD1. CDR1 and CDR2 (germline): DFQATT, SNEGSKA (reference sequence). CDR3 size: 14 residues. In nucleotides, the CDR3 is TGCGGGTGGACAGGGCGTGTTTTGGACACTGAAGCTTTCTTT. Its translation: CGWTGRVLDTEAFF.

This clonotype was seen a handful of times. The chain is built from TRBV20-1 and TRBJ2-1, with 7 bases identical to TRBD2. In germline, CDR1 is DFQATT, CDR2 SNEGSKA (reference sequence). The CDR3 totals 14 residues. V trimming: 6 bases; J trimming: 5 bases; junction bases outside the gene matches: 10. CDR3 sequence (DNA): TGCAGTGCCTTGGGAGGGGAAGGTAACAATGAGCAGTTCTTC. The encoded protein is CSALGGEGNNEQFF.

This clonotype was detected many times. V is TRBV29-1 and J is TRBJ2-2; 16 bases are a match to TRBD2. Looked up from germline, CDR1 is SQVTM and CDR2 is ANQGSEA. This CDR3 contains 16 residues. V gave up 3 bases and J gave up 3 bases; unmatched junction bases: 1. In DNA form, the CDR3 reads TGCAGCGTTGAGGGGACTAGCGGGGGGGACACCGGGGAGCTGTTTTTT. This encodes CSVEGTSGGDTGELFF.

The sample holds many counts of this clonotype. The CDR3, as DNA: TGTGCCAGCTCACCAAGCAGGGCGGTCATGAACACTGAAGCTTTCTTT. Protein sequence: CASSPSRAVMNTEAFF. The V gene is TRBV18, the J gene TRBJ1-1; D might be TRBD1 (5 bases). CDR1 and CDR2 (germline): KGHSH, LQKENI. This CDR3 region has 16 residues. V was cut by 2 bases and J by 0 bases, with 13 bases left in between.

In its sample, this clonotype was seen a few times. V gene TRBV20-1 combines with J gene TRBJ1-1, with 7 bases matching TRBD1. CDR1 is DFQATT, CDR2 SNEGSKA, per germline (reference sequence). Trimming cost V 3 bases and J 4 bases; bases outside gene matches: 11. CDR3 length: 15 amino acids. CDR3 amino acids: CSAREAGGRFTEAFF. DNA of the CDR3: TGCAGTGCTAGGGAGGCAGGGGGGCGTTTCACTGAAGCTTTCTTT.

This clonotype was found many times. V gene TRBV11-2 combines with J gene TRBJ2-5; no firm D call. There are 13 residues in the CDR3. V shed 1 base and J shed 3 bases, with 6 bases lying between them. Germline V gene sequence: CDR1 SGHAT, CDR2 FQNNGV. CDR3 sequence reads: CASSLGSEETQYF. DNA of the CDR3: TGTGCCAGCAGCTTAGGGTCAGAAGAGACCCAGTACTTC.

This clonotype was recorded many times. This chain links TRBV5-1 with TRBJ1-1; no definite D call. Germline loops: CDR1 SGHRS, CDR2 YFSETQ. The CDR3 spans 11 residues. Trimming shortened V by 1 base and J by 3 bases, and 1 base separated the two germline ends. The CDR3 here is CASSLHTEAFF. The CDR3 DNA reads as TGCGCCAGCAGCTTGCACACTGAAGCTTTCTTT.

This clonotype was found many times. The chain uses TRBV27 and TRBJ1-1; no definite D call. The CDR3 consists of 13 residues. The V gene lost 10 bases and the J gene lost 0 bases, with 12 bases spanning the gap. The germline gives CDR1 MNHEY, CDR2 SMNVEV (reference sequence). For the CDR3, the DNA is TGTGCCACCCGAGGGTTTATGAACACTGAAGCTTTCTTT. Residues: CATRGFMNTEAFF.

The rearrangement links TRBV18 to TRBJ1-3; a weak D match, TRBD1 (5 bases). CDR1 KGHSH and CDR2 LQKENI come from the germline V gene. V was pared by 3 bases and J by 4 bases, with 19 bases between. The CDR3 is made up of 17 amino acids. The CDR3 is CASSPTPSGTAGNTIYF. In nucleotides, the CDR3 is TGTGCCAGCTCACCGACCCCCTCTGGGACTGCCGGAAACACCATATATTTT.

The V gene is TRBV6-1, the J gene TRBJ1-2; weak D call: TRBD1 (5 bases). The V and J ends lost 2 bases and 4 bases respectively, with 20 bases between them. This CDR3 has 17 amino acids. Germline lookup yields CDR1 MNHNS and CDR2 SASEGT. In nucleotides, the CDR3 is TGTGCCAGCAGTGAAAGAGGAACAGGCGGGAAAAGCTATGGCTACACCTTC. Amino acid sequence: CASSERGTGGKSYGYTF.

This clonotype was seen ten or more times. The V gene is TRBV20-1, the J gene TRBJ2-7, with 9 bases aligning to TRBD2. The CDR3 runs to 15 residues. Germline V gene lookup returns CDR1 DFQATT and CDR2 SNEGSKA (reference sequence). J lost 1 base, V lost 4 bases, and 8 bases had no gene match. The DNA of the CDR3 is TGCAGTGCTAACGTGGGGACTAGCCCTTCCTACGAGCAGTACTTC. It codes for CSANVGTSPSYEQYF.

This clonotype was seen at least ten times. The J gene is TRBJ2-6, the V gene TRBV5-5, with D possibly being TRBD1 (6 bases). Germline-derived CDR1 and CDR2 are SGHKS and YYEKEE (reference sequence). Trimming left V 3 bases short and J 1 base short, with 11 bases between. The CDR3 is 16 residues long. Here the CDR3 reads CASSWARGSGANVLTF. The CDR3 DNA reads TGTGCCAGCAGCTGGGCCAGGGGATCTGGGGCCAACGTCCTGACTTTC. The full variable domain, in which reference TRBV5-5 and TRBJ2-6 provide the parts outside the CDR3, is DAGVTQSPTHLIKTRGQQVTLRCSPISGHKSVSWYQQVLGQGPQFIFQYYEKEERGRGNFPDRFSARQFPNYSSELNVNALLLGDSALYLCASSWARGSGANVLTFGAGSRLTVL.

This chain uses TRBV7-9 with TRBJ2-7; D perhaps matches TRBD1 (5 bases). The germline gives CDR1 SEHNR, CDR2 FQNEAQ (reference sequence). Trimming pared 1 base from V and 3 bases from J, leaving 10 bases between. This CDR3 is 14 amino acids long. The DNA of the CDR3 is TGTGCCAGCAGCTTAGGTTTGGGGCTCTACGAGCAGTACTTC. Translation: CASSLGLGLYEQYF.

This clonotype showed up many times. The chain is built from TRBV6-6 and TRBJ2-2; no clear D gene. This CDR3 spans 13 amino acids. The V gene lost 8 bases and the J gene lost 7 bases, with 14 bases spanning the gap. Germline CDR1 and CDR2: MNHNY and SVGAGI (reference sequence). The CDR3 spells CASFTRVGGELFF. CDR3 in DNA: TGTGCCAGCTTTACTCGAGTGGGCGGGGAGCTGTTTTTT.

The chain links TRBV19 to TRBJ1-2, with D possibly being TRBD1 (6 bases). The V end was cut by 6 bases, the J end by 6 bases, with 20 bases between. In germline, CDR1 is LNHDA, CDR2 SQIVND (reference sequence). CDR3 length: 15 residues. CDR3 sequence reads: CASRLIPNRDHGYTF. CDR3 DNA sequence: TGTGCCAGTAGACTCATACCAAACAGGGACCATGGCTACACCTTC.

This clonotype was recorded once. The chain is built from TRBV11-2 and TRBJ2-7; 7 bases agree with TRBD1. J lost 5 bases, V lost 0 bases, and 10 bases had no gene match. The CDR3 is 16 residues long. Germline CDR1 reads SGHAT; CDR2 reads FQNNGV. CDR3 region: CASSLDMAGGLNEQYV. The CDR3 nucleotides read TGTGCCAGCAGCTTAGATATGGCAGGGGGTCTGAACGAGCAGTACGTC.

This clonotype showed up many times. The genes are TRBV12-3 or TRBV12-4 and TRBJ2-5; TRBD2 aligns across 11 bases. Trimming at V came to 7 bases and at J to 3 bases, leaving 16 bases not matched to a gene. CDR3 length equals 18 residues. CDR3 bases: TGTGCCAGCATGCCTCGATGGGGGGGACTAGCGGTGAAAGAGACCCAGTACTTC. It specifies CASMPRWGGLAVKETQYF.

This clonotype was detected ten times or more. The chain combines TRBV3-1 with TRBJ1-1; TRBD1 matches 12 bases. Germline loops: CDR1 LGHDT, CDR2 YNNKEL (reference sequence). This CDR3 comprises 17 residues. Trimming removed 0 bases from V and 4 bases from J; junction bases left unmatched: 6. The CDR3 loop is CASSQEVGTGGLTEAFF. DNA of the CDR3: TGTGCCAGCAGCCAAGAAGTGGGGACAGGGGGCCTCACTGAAGCTTTCTTT. The full variable domain, rest sourced from reference TRBV3-1 and TRBJ1-1, is DTAVSQTPKYLVTQMGNDKSIKCEQNLGHDTMYWYKQDSKKFLKIMFSYNNKELIINETVPNRFSPKSPDKAHLNLHINSLELGDSAVYFCASSQEVGTGGLTEAFFGQGTRLTVV.

This clonotype has more than one count but fewer than ten. V usage is TRBV30 and J usage is TRBJ2-1; possibly TRBD1 or TRBD2 for D (5 bases each). The CDR3 has 16 amino acids. From germline, CDR1 is GTSNPN and CDR2 SVGIG (reference sequence). V was trimmed by 1 base and J by 1 base, leaving 14 bases between them. CDR3 region: CAWSGDRGLSYNEQFF. The CDR3 DNA is TGTGCCTGGAGTGGGGACCGGGGCCTTTCCTACAATGAGCAGTTCTTC.